A single sample gave rise to the 17 T cell receptor beta chains below, sequenced in a study of blood T cells in healthy people across ages (dated by TCRdb to the mid-2010s). Receptor libraries were prepared by 5' RACE. The data were produced on an Illumina HiSeq 2500. A second PCR of roughly 7 to 11 cycles was performed with a sample-barcoded 5' primer and a J-beta primer mix. TCRdb's own reprocessing of the public reads used fastp at Q25 and MiXCR and kept productive beta chains. Each CDR3 protein appears once, grouped with its most common genes and DNA. The sample table contains hundreds of thousands of distinct CDR3 sequences; only one count was recorded for around half of them. Together, the top ten hold 25% to 35% of the sample. The sample was blood. Every receptor here comes from a woman in her sixties in good health.

The rearrangement uses TRBV29-1 and TRBJ2-5; the D call may be TRBD1 or TRBD2 (5 bases each). The V gene's germline CDR1 is SQVTM and CDR2 ANQGSEA. V was pared by 6 bases and J by 0 bases, with 17 bases between. The CDR3 length is 15 residues. The CDR3 region has the DNA TGCAGCGTGGGGGTGCTAGCAGAGTACCAAGAGACCCAGTACTTC. Encoded protein: CSVGVLAEYQETQYF.

The CDR3 is CASSLRDNRREQYF. Here the CDR3 DNA reads TGTGCCAGCAGCCTCCGGGACAACCGGCGCGAGCAGTACTTC. V and J are TRBV28 and TRBJ2-7; a possible D gene is TRBD1 (6 bases). The CDR3 is made up of 14 amino acids. Germline CDR1 and CDR2: MDHEN and SYDVKM. Trimming removed 6 bases from V and 6 bases from J, with 18 bases in between.

In this sample, this clonotype turned up a few times. The chain combines TRBV5-1 with TRBJ1-1; 7 bases line up with TRBD1. J gave up 1 base and V 4 bases, and 10 bases lay outside the gene matches. Germline-derived CDR1 and CDR2 are SGHRS and YFSETQ. The CDR3 has 16 residues. CDR3 region: CASSSSSGTANTEAFF. In DNA form, the CDR3 reads TGCGCCAGCAGCAGCTCGTCAGGGACAGCGAACACTGAAGCTTTCTTT. Together with reference TRBV5-1 and TRBJ1-1, the CDR3 gives the full variable domain: KAGVTQTPRYLIKTRGQQVTLSCSPISGHRSVSWYQQTPGQGLQFLFEYFSETQRNKGNFPGRFSGRQFSNSRSEMNVSTLELGDSALYLCASSSSSGTANTEAFFGQGTRLTVV.

CDR3 DNA sequence: TGCGCCAGCAGCCCACACCCCTTGTTATCCAATGAGCAGTTCTTC. Translation gives CASSPHPLLSNEQFF. V and J are TRBV4-3 and TRBJ2-1; D is undetermined. This CDR3 is built from 15 residues. Germline loops: CDR1 LGHNA, CDR2 YSLEER. V shed 4 bases and J shed 6 bases, with 16 bases lying between them.

V usage is TRBV19 and J usage is TRBJ2-7; 8 positions match TRBD1. CDR1 and CDR2 from the germline V gene are LNHDA and SQIVND (reference sequence). The CDR3 loop spans 14 amino acids. V lost 5 bases to trimming and J lost 6 bases; unmatched junction nucleotides: 9. The CDR3, as DNA: TGTGCCAGTAGTGTGGTGGACAGGGACGGCGAGCAGTACTTC. This translates into CASSVVDRDGEQYF.

This clonotype was picked up many times. CDR3 DNA: TGCAGTGCTAGAGATTTGGAGCGGGAGGGCACAGATACGCAGTATTTT. This gives the protein CSARDLEREGTDTQYF. V is TRBV20-1 and J is TRBJ2-3, with 9 bases fitting TRBD2. The germline V gene has CDR1 DFQATT and CDR2 SNEGSKA (reference sequence). There are 16 residues in the CDR3. J lost 1 base, V lost 0 bases, and 5 bases had no gene match.

Comments on this clonotype: This sequence may be a read error, since a much larger clone differs from it by one base. The rearrangement joins TRBV28 to TRBJ2-5; the match to TRBD2 covers 8 bases. The CDR3 consists of 14 residues. Per germline, CDR1 MDHEN and CDR2 SYDVKM. Losses at the gene ends were 6 bases for V and 3 bases for J; bases not matched to a gene: 6. CDR3 amino acids: CASRAGECEETQYF. The DNA for the CDR3 is TGTGCCAGCAGAGCGGGAGAGTGCGAAGAGACCCAGTACTTC.

The chain has TRBV9 and TRBJ2-5; D uncertain. The J call may be mistaken, given a closer DNA end match to TRBJ2-7. Germline loops: CDR1 SGDLS, CDR2 YYNGEE. This CDR3 has 15 amino acids. The CDR3 nucleotides are TGTGCCAGCAGCGTCAGCGCCCACCACTCCTACGAGCAGTACTTC. Translating it yields CASSVSAHHSYEQYF.

The chain recombines TRBV28 with TRBJ1-2, with 10 bases fitting TRBD1. Trimming at V came to 6 bases and at J to 7 bases, leaving 8 bases not matched to a gene. The CDR3 runs 14 residues. CDR1 and CDR2 from the germline V gene are MDHEN and SYDVKM. CDR3 region: CASSSSGTGAGYTF. The CDR3 bases are TGTGCCAGCAGCTCATCCGGGACAGGGGCTGGCTACACCTTC.

This clonotype was seen at least ten times. V usage is TRBV12-3 or TRBV12-4 and J usage is TRBJ2-3; a weak D match, TRBD2 (5 bases). V was cut by 3 bases and J by 6 bases, with 13 bases left in between. This CDR3 is built from 14 residues. In DNA form, the CDR3 reads TGTGCCAGCAGTTTCGGTCGGACGGGGGATACGCAGTATTTT. Protein sequence: CASSFGRTGDTQYF.

This clonotype occurred a few times. V usage is TRBV15 and J usage is TRBJ2-7; D is perhaps TRBD1 (6 bases). V was cut by 0 bases and J by 4 bases, with 13 bases left in between. This CDR3 region has 15 residues. Germline CDR1 reads LNHNV; CDR2 reads YYDKDF (reference sequence). This chain's CDR3 is CATSRDHNRVYEQYF. CDR3 in DNA: TGTGCCACCAGCAGAGATCACAACAGGGTTTACGAGCAGTACTTC.

The rearrangement joins TRBV7-8 to TRBJ2-2; D unclear. Trimming stripped 7 bases from V and 0 bases from J, with 9 bases between. The CDR3 length is 14 residues. Germline V gene lookup returns CDR1 SGHVS and CDR2 FQNEAQ. The CDR3, as DNA: TGTGCCAGCAAAGTATCAACGAACACCGGGGAGCTGTTTTTT. The encoded protein is CASKVSTNTGELFF.

This clonotype appeared a few times. The V call is TRBV20-1, the J call TRBJ2-1; D call uncertain. V lost 1 base to trimming and J lost 4 bases, with 14 bases between them. Per the germline V gene, CDR1 is DFQATT and CDR2 is SNEGSKA (reference sequence). The CDR3 totals 15 residues. CDR3 coding DNA: TGCAGTGCTAGAGGCTCGGGCAGGATGTACAATGAGCAGTTCTTC. Amino acids: CSARGSGRMYNEQFF.

The J gene is TRBJ2-5, the V gene TRBV25-1; TRBD2 aligns across 8 bases. The junction had 11 bases not matched to a gene; V was cut back by 3 bases and J by 5 bases. Germline CDR1 MGHDK, CDR2 SYGVNS. CDR3 length equals 16 residues. The CDR3 nucleotides read TGTGCCAGCAGTGAGCCTCCCGGGAGGGCCGGTGAGACCCAGTACTTC. The encoded protein is CASSEPPGRAGETQYF.

The chain links TRBV20-1 to TRBJ1-1; 8 bases fit TRBD1. The CDR3 is made up of 13 amino acids. The junction had 14 bases not matched to a gene; V was cut back by 6 bases and J by 11 bases. Germline loops: CDR1 DFQATT, CDR2 SNEGSKA (reference sequence). The CDR3, as DNA: TGCAGTGCACCCGGACAGGGCGGCGGTACGGCTTTCTTT. Its translation: CSAPGQGGGTAFF.

The chain uses TRBV28 and TRBJ2-4; unclear D gene. The end of the DNA is better explained by TRBJ2-7, so the J call may be wrong. Per the germline V gene, CDR1 is MDHEN and CDR2 is SYDVKM. The CDR3 loop spans 12 amino acids. CDR3 amino acids: CASSVRVHEQYF. DNA of the CDR3: TGTGCCAGCAGCGTAAGGGTCCACGAGCAGTACTTC.

This sequence joins TRBV2 and TRBJ2-1; the D gene is possibly TRBD2 (6 bases). V was shortened by 8 bases and J by 0 bases, with 11 bases between the two germline ends. This CDR3 has 14 residues. The germline V gene has CDR1 SNHLY and CDR2 FYNNEI. The CDR3 is CASRKEGSYNEQFF. CDR3 sequence (DNA): TGTGCCAGCCGAAAGGAGGGCTCCTACAATGAGCAGTTCTTC.